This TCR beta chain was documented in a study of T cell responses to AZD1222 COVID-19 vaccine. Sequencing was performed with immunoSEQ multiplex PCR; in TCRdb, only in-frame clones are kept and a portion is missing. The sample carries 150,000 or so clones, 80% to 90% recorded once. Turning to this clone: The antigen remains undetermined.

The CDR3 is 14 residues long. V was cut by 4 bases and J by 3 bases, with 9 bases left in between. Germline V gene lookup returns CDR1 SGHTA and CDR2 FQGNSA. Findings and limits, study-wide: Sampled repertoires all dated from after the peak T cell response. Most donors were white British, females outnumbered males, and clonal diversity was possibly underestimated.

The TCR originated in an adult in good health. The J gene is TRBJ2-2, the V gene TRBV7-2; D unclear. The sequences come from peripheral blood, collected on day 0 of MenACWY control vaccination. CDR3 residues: CASSSQAYTGELFF. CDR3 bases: TGTGCCAGCAGCTCCCAGGCTTACACCGGGGAGCTGTTTTTT.